This passage covers 14 T cell receptor beta chains from one sample sequenced in a study of T cell repertoires in cytomegalovirus infection. TCRdb processed the reads anew with MiXCR; each CDR3 protein has one entry. The table records around 290,000 distinct CDR3 sequences, around 25% of them present only once. Sequences were obtained from PBMCs. The receptor source for this set is a human donor in good health (CMV status not recorded). Some clones in this sample may be carry-over from other donors' samples.

The genes are TRBV9 and TRBJ2-1, with D unresolved. The V gene lost 10 bases and the J gene lost 2 bases, with 13 bases spanning the gap. The CDR3 is 13 amino acids. Germline V gene lookup returns CDR1 SGDLS and CDR2 YYNGEE. The CDR3 region has the DNA TGTGCCTCCCAGGCACAGCCCTACAATGAGCAGTTCTTC. It yields the protein CASQAQPYNEQFF. Supplemented by reference TRBV9 and TRBJ2-1, the full variable domain reads DSGVTQTPKHLITATGQRVTLRCSPRSGDLSVYWYQQSLDQGLQFLIQYYNGEERAKGNILERFSAQQFPDLHSELNLSSLELGDSALYFCASQAQPYNEQFFGPGTRLTVL.

CDR3 sequence (DNA): TGCGCCAGCAGCTTAGAAGCGACTACCTACAATGAGCAGTTCTTC. It encodes CASSLEATTYNEQFF. This chain joins TRBV5-1 and TRBJ2-1, with D perhaps TRBD2 (5 bases). This CDR3 contains 15 residues. Germline CDR1 SGHRS, CDR2 YFSETQ. V was trimmed by 2 bases and J by 2 bases, leaving 11 bases between them.

As for this clonotype: One end of the junction varies from germline; a read error may be responsible. The J gene is TRBJ1-2, the V gene TRBV6-2 or TRBV6-3, with 7 bases fitting TRBD1. The germline gives CDR1 MNHEY, CDR2 SVGEGT. The CDR3 is 13 amino acids. CDR3 protein: CTSNNDREYGYTF. CDR3 in DNA: TGTACCAGCAACAATGACAGGGAATATGGCTACACCTTC.

The V and J genes are TRBV28 and TRBJ1-5; D not resolved. Trimming pared 5 bases from V and 4 bases from J, leaving 15 bases between. Germline lookup yields CDR1 MDHEN and CDR2 SYDVKM. This CDR3 contains 15 residues. CDR3 region: CASSRAGVGNQPQHF. In DNA, the CDR3 is TGTGCCAGCAGTCGTGCCGGGGTAGGTAATCAGCCCCAGCATTTT.

This chain links TRBV12-3 or TRBV12-4 with TRBJ1-1, with 8 bases identical to TRBD1. This CDR3 region has 14 residues. Trimming took 3 bases from V and 4 from J; bases not matched to a gene: 4. This chain's CDR3 is CASSLTGVITEAFF. DNA for the CDR3: TGTGCCAGCAGTTTGACAGGGGTGATCACTGAAGCTTTCTTT.

Only a few counts were recorded for this clonotype. The chain has TRBV18 and TRBJ2-2; 9 positions match TRBD1. Per the germline V gene, CDR1 is KGHSH and CDR2 is LQKENI. The V segment lost 3 bases and the J segment 2 bases; nucleotides outside the gene matches: 4. The CDR3 totals 16 residues. Written as DNA, the CDR3 is TGTGCCAGCTCACCCGGGACAGGGTCCAACACCGGGGAGCTGTTTTTT. This codes for CASSPGTGSNTGELFF.

CDR3 region: CASSLRTGLHEQFF. The DNA for the CDR3 is TGTGCCAGCAGTCTACGGACAGGTCTCCATGAGCAGTTCTTC. V usage is TRBV28 and J usage is TRBJ2-1, with 7 nucleotides matching TRBD1. V gave up 5 bases and J gave up 8 bases; unmatched junction bases: 9. Germline V gives CDR1 MDHEN, CDR2 SYDVKM. CDR3 length equals 14 residues.

The rearrangement uses TRBV20-1 and TRBJ2-6; tentatively, D is TRBD2 (6 bases). The CDR3 is 17 amino acids. Trimming pared 3 bases from V and 2 bases from J, leaving 17 bases between. From germline, CDR1 is DFQATT and CDR2 SNEGSKA (reference sequence). CDR3: CSARGGQVSPGANVLTF. As DNA, the CDR3 is TGCAGTGCTAGGGGGGGTCAGGTTTCCCCTGGGGCCAACGTCCTGACTTTC.

This clonotype was detected many times. The chain carries TRBV11-2 and TRBJ2-4; D may match TRBD1 or TRBD2 (5 bases each). Trimming left V 6 bases short and J 6 bases short, with 12 bases between. The CDR3 length is 13 residues. Germline assignment: CDR1 SGHAT and CDR2 FQNNGV. In nucleotides, the CDR3 is TGTGCCAGCAGTTCCCGGGACGGAAACATTCAGTACTTC. It is translated as CASSSRDGNIQYF.

This clonotype was counted only a few times. The chain is built from TRBV6-2 or TRBV6-3 and TRBJ2-2; possible D gene TRBD2, 5 bases. V was pared by 5 bases and J by 5 bases, with 9 bases between. The CDR3 consists of 13 residues. Germline lookup yields CDR1 MNHEY and CDR2 SVGEGT. CDR3 DNA: TGTGCCAGCAGTCAACTAGTTACCGGGGAGCTGTTTTTT. Translation gives CASSQLVTGELFF.

The chain uses TRBV28 and TRBJ2-7; 9 bases agree with TRBD1. The CDR3 runs to 17 residues. Trimming cost V 4 bases and J 2 bases; bases outside gene matches: 12. Germline V lookup: CDR1 MDHEN, CDR2 SYDVKM. This chain's CDR3 is CASSSNTGTGRPYEQYF. The CDR3 region has the DNA TGTGCCAGCAGTTCAAACACCGGGACAGGGAGGCCCTACGAGCAGTACTTC.

This clonotype was seen a handful of times. The chain is built from TRBV7-6 and TRBJ1-1; no definite D call. The CDR3 consists of 14 residues. The germline V gene encodes CDR1 SGHVS and CDR2 FNYEAQ. Trimming pared 4 bases from V and 5 bases from J, leaving 14 bases between. The CDR3 sequence is CASSSEAWATEAFF. CDR3 DNA sequence: TGTGCCAGCAGCTCGGAGGCTTGGGCGACTGAAGCTTTCTTT.

About this clonotype itself: Being one base from a much bigger clone, this may be a read error. This rearrangement joins TRBV7-9 to TRBJ2-1; possible D gene TRBD2, 6 bases. The CDR3 runs to 15 residues. Germline V lookup: CDR1 SEHNR, CDR2 FQNEAQ (reference sequence). The CDR3 nucleotides read TGTGCCAGCAGTTTAACGGAGGGTGAAGACAATGAGCTGTTCTTC. Amino acids: CASSLTEGEDNELFF.

This clonotype was observed many times. The V and J genes are TRBV7-2 and TRBJ1-1; D not certain. Trimming left V 4 bases short and J 1 base short, with 13 bases between. CDR3 length equals 15 residues. From germline, CDR1 is SGHTA and CDR2 FQGNSA. The CDR3 loop reads CASSSRAGRNTEAFF. The CDR3 DNA reads as TGTGCCAGCAGCTCTAGGGCGGGTAGGAACACTGAAGCTTTCTTT.